Listed here are 2 T cell receptor beta chains from one sample, sequenced in a study of metastatic and nonmetastatic thyroid tumors. MiXCR re-clonotyped the PCR reads for TCRdb. The sample carries under 20,000 clones, over 25% recorded once. Before thyroid surgery, none of the patients had received any treatment. Sequenced material: tumor tissue. The receptors here all came from a male donor with papillary thyroid cancer or a benign thyroid nodule (not recorded which). Some clones in this sample may be carry-over from other donors' samples.

This clone has a count of ten or more. The chain employs TRBV25-1 and TRBJ1-3; 7 bases match TRBD1. The CDR3 sequence is 17 residues long. Looked up from germline, CDR1 is MGHDK and CDR2 is SYGVNS. V lost 6 bases to trimming and J lost 2 bases; unmatched junction nucleotides: 13. CDR3 region: CASSGGRQGLAGNTIYF. Written as DNA, the CDR3 is TGTGCCAGCAGCGGGGGCAGACAGGGATTAGCTGGAAACACCATATATTTT.

This clone has a count of ten or more. V gene TRBV10-1 combines with J gene TRBJ1-1; no firm D call. Looked up from germline, CDR1 is WNHNN and CDR2 is SYGVQD (reference sequence). With 0 bases removed from V and 7 bases from J, the gap between germline ends came to 9 bases. The CDR3 extends over 13 amino acids. The chain's CDR3 is CASSESSRGEAFF. CDR3 bases: TGCGCCAGCAGTGAGTCCTCCCGGGGTGAAGCTTTCTTT.